This T cell receptor (beta chain) derives from a study of vaccination and CD4 T cells after COVID-19. Described treatment: approximately 11-day PBMC culture with coronavirus spike peptide pools or control peptides (ViraFEST assay). This clonotype has just a few counts. Its target is unknown. The Oncomine TCR Beta short-read assay generated sequence data from the DNA of cultured CD4+ T cells. TCRdb reprocessed the PCR reads with MiXCR, giving one entry per CDR3 protein. The sample lists over 3,000 distinct CDR3 sequences, about 15% occurring once. V was clipped by 0 bases and J by 7 bases; unmatched bases: 5. Germline CDR1 and CDR2: DFQATT and SNEGSKA (reference sequence). The CDR3 totals 15 residues.

Sequencing used CD4+ T cells from blood, cultured in vitro. This chain connects TRBV20-1 to TRBJ2-1, with 11 bases lining up with TRBD1. The sequence was obtained from a human donor who had recovered from COVID-19. The CDR3 nucleotides are TGCAGTGCTAGAGAAAGGGGACAGGGGGAAAATGAGCAGTTCTTC. It specifies CSARERGQGENEQFF.